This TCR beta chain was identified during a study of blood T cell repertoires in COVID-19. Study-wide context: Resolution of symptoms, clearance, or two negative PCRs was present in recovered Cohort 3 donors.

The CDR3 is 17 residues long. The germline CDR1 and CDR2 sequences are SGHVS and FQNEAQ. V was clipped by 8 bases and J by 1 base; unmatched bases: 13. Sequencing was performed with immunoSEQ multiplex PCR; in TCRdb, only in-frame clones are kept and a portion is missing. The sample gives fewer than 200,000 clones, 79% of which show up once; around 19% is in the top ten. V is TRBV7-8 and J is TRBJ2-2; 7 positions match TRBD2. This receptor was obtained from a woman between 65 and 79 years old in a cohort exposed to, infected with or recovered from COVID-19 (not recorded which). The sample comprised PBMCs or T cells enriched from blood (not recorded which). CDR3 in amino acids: CASQKEGGNMNTGELFF. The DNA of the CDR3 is TGTGCCAGCCAAAAGGAGGGAGGGAATATGAACACCGGGGAGCTGTTTTTT.